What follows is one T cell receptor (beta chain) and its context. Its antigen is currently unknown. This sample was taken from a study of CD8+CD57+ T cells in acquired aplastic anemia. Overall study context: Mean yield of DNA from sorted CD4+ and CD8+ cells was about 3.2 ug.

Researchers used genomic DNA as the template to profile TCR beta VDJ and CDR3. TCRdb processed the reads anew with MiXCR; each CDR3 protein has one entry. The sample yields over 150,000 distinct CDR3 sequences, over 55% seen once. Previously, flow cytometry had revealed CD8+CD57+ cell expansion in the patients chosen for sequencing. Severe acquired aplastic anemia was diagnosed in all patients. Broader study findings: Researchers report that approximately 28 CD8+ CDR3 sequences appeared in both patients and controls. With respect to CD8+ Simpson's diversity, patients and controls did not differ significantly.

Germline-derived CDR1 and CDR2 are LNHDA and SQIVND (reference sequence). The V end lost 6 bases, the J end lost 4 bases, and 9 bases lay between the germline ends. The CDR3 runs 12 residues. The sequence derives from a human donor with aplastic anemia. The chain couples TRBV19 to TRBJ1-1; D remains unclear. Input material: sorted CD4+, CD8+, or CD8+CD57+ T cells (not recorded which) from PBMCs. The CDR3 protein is CASRAGSTEAFF. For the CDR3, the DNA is TGTGCCAGTAGGGCCGGGAGCACTGAAGCTTTCTTT. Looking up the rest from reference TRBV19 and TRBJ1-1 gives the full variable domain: DGGITQSPKYLFRKEGQNVTLSCEQNLNHDAMYWYRQDPGQGLRLIYYSQIVNDFQKGDIAEGYSVSREKKESFPLTVTSAQKNPTAFYLCASRAGSTEAFFGQGTRLTVV.